The 25 T cell receptor beta chains presented below share a single source sample, sequenced in a study of PD-1 blockade in classical Hodgkin lymphoma. Relapse after autologous stem cell transplantation occurred in every patient, and brentuximab vedotin exposure varied. Profiled with immunoSEQ multiplex PCR; TCRdb holds only in-frame clones, not every one. The sample shows roughly 97,000 clones, approximately 80% of them seen only once. Sample: peripheral blood mononuclear cells (PBMCs), taken at baseline. The receptors come from a human donor with classical Hodgkin lymphoma.

In this sample, this clone turned up a few times. Other DNA sequences of this sample code for an identical CDR3. The chain couples TRBV28 to TRBJ1-3; D unresolved. V was shortened by 2 bases and J by 2 bases, with 1 base between the two germline ends. The CDR3 sequence is 12 residues long. Germline loops: CDR1 MDHEN, CDR2 SYDVKM. The CDR3 spells CASSLTGNTIYF. The CDR3 DNA is TGTGCCAGCAGTTTAACTGGAAACACCATATATTTT.

The chain combines TRBV6-6 with TRBJ2-7; TRBD1 matches at 7 bases. The CDR3 loop spans 16 amino acids. The ends lost 2 bases at V and 0 bases at J; junction bases unmatched: 7. Germline V gene lookup returns CDR1 MNHNY and CDR2 SVGAGI (reference sequence). The CDR3 is CASSYRAGGFSYEQYF. Written as DNA, the CDR3 is TGTGCCAGCAGTTACAGGGCAGGGGGATTCTCCTACGAGCAGTACTTC.

The CDR3 sequence: CASSLIDSRLTGELFF. In DNA form, the CDR3 reads TGCGCCAGCAGCCTGATTGACTCACGTCTTACCGGGGAGCTGTTTTTT. The V gene is TRBV5-1, the J gene TRBJ2-2, with D hard to call. This CDR3 is 16 amino acids long. The V gene lost 4 bases and the J gene lost 5 bases, with 18 bases spanning the gap. Germline lookup yields CDR1 SGHRS and CDR2 YFSETQ. The variable domain in full, completed from reference TRBV5-1 and TRBJ2-2, reads KAGVTQTPRYLIKTRGQQVTLSCSPISGHRSVSWYQQTPGQGLQFLFEYFSETQRNKGNFPGRFSGRQFSNSRSEMNVSTLELGDSALYLCASSLIDSRLTGELFFGEGSRLTVL.

CDR3 protein: CASRVPGGEQFF. DNA for the CDR3: TGTGCCAGCAGAGTCCCGGGTGGGGAGCAGTTCTTC. The chain joins TRBV11-2 to TRBJ2-1; no firm D call. Trimming took off 6 bases at V and 10 bases at J, with 13 bases between the two ends. The CDR3 runs 12 residues. Germline assignment: CDR1 SGHAT and CDR2 FQNNGV.

The V call is TRBV5-1, the J call TRBJ2-3; TRBD1 aligns across 8 bases. There are 16 residues in the CDR3. Germline V gene data show CDR1 as SGHRS and CDR2 as YFSETQ. V was pared by 4 bases and J by 5 bases, with 12 bases of the junction left unmatched. CDR3 bases: TGCGCCAGCAGCCTTCTGGGAAGACAGGGGAGAGATACGCAGTATTTT. Amino acids: CASSLLGRQGRDTQYF.

The chain links TRBV5-6 to TRBJ1-4; TRBD1 is a possible D gene (5 bases). This CDR3 comprises 14 residues. V was clipped by 4 bases and J by 8 bases, with 15 bases between them. CDR1 and CDR2 from the germline V gene are SGHDT and YYEEEE. The CDR3 coding sequence is TGTGCCAGCAGCAGAGACCCCCGGGGGGAAAAACTGTTTTTT. Its protein product is CASSRDPRGEKLFF.

A note on this clone: Different DNA sequences within this sample yield the same CDR3. J is TRBJ2-3 and V is TRBV20-1; possibly TRBD2 for D (5 bases). Trimming took 1 base from V and 6 from J, leaving 5 bases between them. The CDR3 totals 11 residues. Germline CDR1 reads DFQATT; CDR2 reads SNEGSKA (reference sequence). Here the CDR3 reads CSARGGDTQYF. Written as DNA, the CDR3 is TGCAGTGCTAGAGGAGGGGATACGCAGTATTTT.

The V and J genes are TRBV2 and TRBJ2-4; unclear D gene. The CDR3 is made up of 14 amino acids. The germline V and J ends were trimmed by 1 base and 1 base, with 5 bases remaining between them. Germline values: CDR1 SNHLY, CDR2 FYNNEI. The CDR3 DNA reads TGTGCCAGCAGTGAAGAGTGGGCCAAAAACATTCAGTACTTC. It specifies CASSEEWAKNIQYF.

The chain links TRBV30 to TRBJ2-1, with D unresolved. Between the trimmed V and J ends, which lost 2 bases and 3 bases, there was a span of 5 bases. The germline gives CDR1 GTSNPN, CDR2 SVGIG (reference sequence). The CDR3 is 12 residues long. CDR3 protein: CAWSPNYNEQFF. Here the CDR3 DNA reads TGTGCCTGGAGTCCCAACTACAATGAGCAGTTCTTC. The full variable domain, completed using reference TRBV30 and TRBJ2-1, is SQTIHQWPATLVQPVGSPLSLECTVEGTSNPNLYWYRQAAGRGLQLLFYSVGIGQISSEVPQNLSASRPQDRQFILSSKKLLLSDSGFYLCAWSPNYNEQFFGPGTRLTVL.

The chain uses TRBV5-4 and TRBJ2-1; D is possibly TRBD1 (6 bases). This CDR3 contains 16 residues. CDR1 SGHNT and CDR2 YYREEE come from the germline V gene (reference sequence). V lost 0 bases and J lost 2, with 12 bases in between. In DNA, the CDR3 is TGTGCCAGCAGCTTGGGGCCCGGGACAACCTACAATGAGCAGTTCTTC. This translates into CASSLGPGTTYNEQFF.

This chain joins TRBV5-1 and TRBJ2-5; D is ambiguous. V was pared by 1 base and J by 5 bases, with 15 bases between. CDR3 length equals 15 residues. From germline, CDR1 is SGHRS and CDR2 YFSETQ. The CDR3 DNA follows: TGCGCCAGCAGCTTGACTTCCCTAACTCGGGAGACCCAGTACTTC. Translating it yields CASSLTSLTRETQYF.

J is TRBJ2-5 and V is TRBV5-1, with 8 bases matching TRBD1. The closer fit of TRBJ2-7 to the DNA end suggests the J call may be wrong. The germline gives CDR1 SGHRS, CDR2 YFSETQ. The CDR3 extends over 15 amino acids. CDR3 nucleotide sequence: TGCGCCAGCAGCCCAGGACAGGGCATCAACTACGAGCAGTACTTC. Amino acids: CASSPGQGINYEQYF.

CDR3 nucleotides: TGTGCCAGCAGCGTAGGGGTCCTGACTGAAGCTTTCTTT. This codes for CASSVGVLTEAFF. This rearrangement joins TRBV9 to TRBJ1-1; D is ambiguous. Looked up from germline, CDR1 is SGDLS and CDR2 is YYNGEE. V lost 0 bases and J lost 5, with 8 bases in between. This CDR3 region has 13 residues.

This chain connects TRBV7-9 to TRBJ2-1; 9 nucleotides agree with TRBD1. Germline assignment: CDR1 SEHNR and CDR2 FQNEAQ (reference sequence). The CDR3 contains 18 residues. V shed 0 bases and J 3 bases; nucleotides not matched to a gene: 9. The CDR3 DNA reads TGTGCCAGCAGCTTAGCCGGGACAGGGACAATGGGCTACAATGAGCAGTTCTTC. This gives the protein CASSLAGTGTMGYNEQFF.

The CDR3 loop reads CASSRPGTGLAHEQYF. As DNA, the CDR3 is TGTGCCAGCAGCCGACCCGGGACAGGGCTGGCCCACGAGCAGTACTTC. The chain recombines TRBV21-1 with TRBJ2-7; the DNA was not compared with TRBD1, the D call given in the table. TRBV21-1 represents a pseudogene. The CDR3 sequence is 16 residues long.

V is TRBV15 and J is TRBJ1-4; maybe TRBD1 (5 bases). This CDR3 is built from 16 residues. Germline loops: CDR1 LNHNV, CDR2 YYDKDF (reference sequence). V was shortened by 1 base and J by 4 bases, with 13 bases between the two germline ends. The CDR3 reads CATSRVRGSYNEKLFF. The DNA for the CDR3 is TGTGCCACCAGCAGAGTCCGGGGGTCTTATAATGAAAAACTGTTTTTT.

The sample holds a few counts of this clone. This chain links TRBV19 with TRBJ1-5, with a tentative D call TRBD1 (6 bases). Germline loops: CDR1 LNHDA, CDR2 SQIVND (reference sequence). V was shortened by 9 bases and J by 4 bases, with 16 bases between the two germline ends. The CDR3 extends over 14 amino acids. CDR3 sequence: CASEPGHYNQPQHF. In nucleotides, the CDR3 is TGTGCCAGCGAGCCGGGACACTATAATCAGCCCCAGCATTTT.

The chain joins TRBV27 to TRBJ1-6; D not resolved. The V end was cut by 0 bases, the J end by 0 bases, with 18 bases between. CDR3 size: 20 residues. Germline values: CDR1 MNHEY, CDR2 SMNVEV (reference sequence). The chain's CDR3 is CASSLSSRFQESSYNSPLHF. The CDR3 bases are TGTGCCAGCAGTTTATCGAGTCGATTCCAGGAAAGCTCCTATAATTCACCCCTCCACTTT.

The chain couples TRBV6-6 to TRBJ1-2, with 7 bases fitting TRBD1. V trimming: 5 bases; J trimming: 8 bases; junction bases outside the gene matches: 14. The CDR3 is 15 amino acids. Germline V gene lookup returns CDR1 MNHNY and CDR2 SVGAGI (reference sequence). The CDR3 nucleotides are TGTGCCAGCAGTGGATCCACGACGACAGGGACAGGCTACACCTTC. It specifies CASSGSTTTGTGYTF.

CDR3 nucleotides: TGTGCCATCAGTGAGTCCATCGGAGGCCCTGACAATGAGCAGTTCTTC. Its protein product is CAISESIGGPDNEQFF. The chain carries TRBV10-3 and TRBJ2-1, with a tentative D call TRBD2 (5 bases). CDR1 is ENHRY and CDR2 is SYGVKD in the germline V gene. The CDR3 runs 16 residues. V dropped 0 bases and J dropped 5 bases, with 14 bases sitting between them.

V and J are TRBV28 and TRBJ2-2; a weak D match, TRBD2 (5 bases). The length of the CDR3 is 15 residues. Trimming removed 2 bases at V and 2 bases at J, with 9 bases between. Germline V gives CDR1 MDHEN, CDR2 SYDVKM. The CDR3 protein is CASSLSGRNTGELFF. The CDR3 DNA is TGTGCCAGCAGTTTAAGCGGCAGAAACACCGGGGAGCTGTTTTTT. Combining the CDR3 with reference TRBV28 and TRBJ2-2 gives the whole variable domain DVKVTQSSRYLVKRTGEKVFLECVQDMDHENMFWYRQDPGLGLRLIYFSYDVKMKEKGDIPEGYSVSREKKERFSLILESASTNQTSMYLCASSLSGRNTGELFFGEGSRLTVL.

CDR3 protein: CASSPERTGGFSGNTIYF. The CDR3 DNA reads as TGTGCCAGCAGCCCGGAGAGGACAGGGGGATTCTCTGGAAACACCATATATTTT. The V gene is TRBV7-2, the J gene TRBJ1-3; 10 nucleotides match TRBD1. The CDR3 is 18 amino acids. The ends lost 5 bases at V and 0 bases at J; junction bases unmatched: 10. Germline CDR1 and CDR2: SGHTA and FQGNSA.

V gene TRBV6-5 combines with J gene TRBJ1-2, with 12 bases matching TRBD1. J lost 8 bases, V lost 5 bases, and 6 bases had no gene match. CDR3 length: 14 residues. The germline V gene has CDR1 MNHEY and CDR2 SVGAGI. The CDR3 sequence is CASSQGQGAWGYTF. CDR3 nucleotides: TGTGCCAGCAGTCAGGGACAGGGGGCTTGGGGCTACACCTTC.

With respect to this clone: This same CDR3 is encoded by further DNA sequences in the sample. This chain links TRBV10-3 with TRBJ2-7; the D is unclear. Germline V gives CDR1 ENHRY, CDR2 SYGVKD. Trimming stripped 4 bases from V and 2 bases from J, with 6 bases between. There are 12 residues in the CDR3. The CDR3 loop is CAISGQAYEQYF. As DNA, the CDR3 is TGTGCCATCAGTGGACAAGCCTACGAGCAGTACTTC.

CDR3 sequence reads: CASSITGGLTEAFF. DNA of the CDR3: TGCGCCAGCAGCATCACAGGGGGCTTAACTGAAGCTTTCTTT. The chain links TRBV5-1 to TRBJ1-1; 9 bases map to TRBD1. The ends lost 4 bases at V and 5 bases at J; junction bases unmatched: 6. The CDR3 extends over 14 amino acids. Germline V gene lookup returns CDR1 SGHRS and CDR2 YFSETQ.